Shown below are 23 T cell receptor beta chains from a single sample sequenced in a study of identical twins. MiXCR was run by TCRdb on the 5' RACE reads, yielding one entry per CDR3 protein. The sample shows 1.5 million to 2 million distinct CDR3 sequences, under 35% of them seen only once. The sample was cord blood. The receptors come from a newborn girl in good health.

On this clonotype itself: A much bigger clone sits one base away, suggesting this may be a read error. The J gene is TRBJ2-3, the V gene TRBV12-3 or TRBV12-4, with a possible D match to TRBD2 (6 bases). The CDR3 has 15 amino acids. V was pared by 10 bases and J by 1 base, with 18 bases between. The CDR3 DNA is TGTGCCACCGACAATTTTGCGGGGCGCACAGATACGCAGTATTTT. Translated, it gives CATDNFAGRTDTQYF.

This clonotype came up a few times. The chain carries TRBV5-1 and TRBJ2-1; perhaps TRBD1 as D (5 bases). The CDR3 is 11 amino acids. With 2 bases removed from V and 15 bases from J, the gap between germline ends came to 12 bases. Germline loops: CDR1 SGHRS, CDR2 YFSETQ. The DNA of the CDR3 is TGCGCCAGCAGCTTAACGACAGAACTGTTCTTC. Translated, it gives CASSLTTELFF.

The chain links TRBV4-1 to TRBJ2-7; D remains unclear. This CDR3 comprises 18 residues. Trimming stripped 4 bases from V and 0 bases from J, with 22 bases between. Germline CDR1 is MGHRA and CDR2 is YSYEKL. DNA of the CDR3: TGCGCCAGCAGCCCACGGTTTGACTCCATTTTACCCTCCTACGAGCAGTACTTC. Residues: CASSPRFDSILPSYEQYF.

The genes are TRBV9 and TRBJ2-1, with 8 positions matching TRBD2. V was pared by 0 bases and J by 7 bases, with 12 bases of the junction left unmatched. CDR1 SGDLS and CDR2 YYNGEE come from the germline V gene. This CDR3 is built from 17 residues. CDR3 loop: CASSVGGRGALLNEQFF. DNA of the CDR3: TGTGCCAGCAGCGTAGGGGGGCGGGGGGCCTTGTTGAATGAGCAGTTCTTC.

This clonotype was seen many times. The rearrangement links TRBV5-5 to TRBJ1-4; D remains unclear. The CDR3 has 15 residues. V was trimmed by 0 bases and J by 5 bases, leaving 11 bases between them. Germline V gene sequence: CDR1 SGHKS, CDR2 YYEKEE (reference sequence). CDR3 sequence: CASSLGLPKNEKLFF. CDR3 coding DNA: TGTGCCAGCAGCTTGGGGCTGCCCAAAAATGAAAAACTGTTTTTT.

CDR3 amino acids: CASSRGTSGTGRQYF. The DNA for the CDR3 is TGTGCCAGCAGCCGCGGGACTAGCGGGACAGGTCGGCAGTACTTC. The J gene is TRBJ2-5, the V gene TRBV3-1; TRBD2 aligns across 13 bases. Germline V gives CDR1 LGHDT, CDR2 YNNKEL (reference sequence). V shed 4 bases, J shed 11 bases, and the junction held 10 bases outside the gene matches. The CDR3 runs 15 residues.

This clonotype was seen repeatedly, ten times or more. The rearrangement joins TRBV29-1 to TRBJ2-7, with 9 bases matching TRBD2. CDR1 is SQVTM, CDR2 ANQGSEA, per germline. This CDR3 comprises 14 residues. The ends lost 2 bases at V and 3 bases at J; junction bases unmatched: 5. The CDR3 DNA follows: TGCAGCGTTGAATTCGCTAGCGGGATCTACGAGCAGTACTTC. Translating gives CSVEFASGIYEQYF.

This clonotype was seen a handful of times. The genes are TRBV12-3 or TRBV12-4 and TRBJ2-3; 13 bases are a match to TRBD2. V lost 6 bases and J lost 6; bases outside the gene matches: 9. The CDR3 runs to 16 residues. CDR3 nucleotides: TGTGCCAGCAGATCCCGACTAGCGGGGGGATGGGATACGCAGTATTTT. Translation: CASRSRLAGGWDTQYF.

The chain is built from TRBV6-6 and TRBJ1-2, with D unresolved. The CDR3 is 14 amino acids. Germline V gene sequence: CDR1 MNHNY, CDR2 SVGAGI (reference sequence). V gave up 0 bases and J gave up 4 bases, with 9 bases separating them. CDR3 sequence: CASSYSEEIYGYTF. The CDR3 DNA is TGTGCCAGCAGTTACTCGGAAGAGATCTATGGCTACACCTTC.

This sequence joins TRBV7-9 and TRBJ2-7, with D perhaps matching TRBD1 or TRBD2 (6 bases each). Between the trimmed V and J ends, which lost 5 bases and 2 bases, there was a span of 19 bases. Germline values: CDR1 SEHNR, CDR2 FQNEAQ (reference sequence). The CDR3 totals 16 residues. The CDR3 is CASSVGYNREAYEQYF. CDR3 DNA sequence: TGTGCCAGCAGCGTGGGATACAACAGGGAGGCCTACGAGCAGTACTTC.

Here the CDR3 DNA reads TGTGCCAGCAGCCATCTTCAGACCCCGGTCCGGGCCTACAATGAGCAGTTCTTC. Translation gives CASSHLQTPVRAYNEQFF. V is TRBV3-1 and J is TRBJ2-1, with D hard to call. Deletions cut 3 bases from V and 2 bases from J, with 20 bases between. Germline V gene data show CDR1 as LGHDT and CDR2 as YNNKEL (reference sequence). CDR3 length: 18 amino acids.

The chain links TRBV29-1 to TRBJ2-5, with D perhaps TRBD1 (5 bases). The J call may be wrong; the DNA end is better matched by TRBJ2-7. Germline V lookup: CDR1 SQVTM, CDR2 ANQGSEA. The CDR3 is 12 amino acids. DNA of the CDR3: TGCGGGGTAGTAGGGGAATGTCCCGAGCAGTACTTC. This translates into CGVVGECPEQYF.

CDR3 sequence: CSVGEREGPETQYF. As DNA, the CDR3 is TGCAGCGTTGGGGAGCGGGAGGGCCCGGAGACCCAGTACTTC. V gene TRBV29-1 combines with J gene TRBJ2-5; 10 bases are shared with TRBD2. J gave up 5 bases and V 4 bases, and 7 bases lay outside the gene matches. CDR1 is SQVTM, CDR2 ANQGSEA, per germline. The CDR3 consists of 14 residues.

The V call is TRBV15, the J call TRBJ1-1; D ambiguous. The CDR3 runs 13 residues. V lost 5 bases and J 5 bases, leaving 12 bases between the germline ends. CDR1 and CDR2 from the germline V gene are LNHNV and YYDKDF (reference sequence). This CDR3 is CATSSRIRTEAFF. CDR3 nucleotide sequence: TGTGCCACCAGCTCCCGAATCCGGACTGAAGCTTTCTTT.

This chain connects TRBV29-1 to TRBJ2-5; D remains unclear. The CDR3 length is 12 residues. V was pared by 0 bases and J by 11 bases, with 13 bases between. The germline V gene encodes CDR1 SQVTM and CDR2 ANQGSEA. The chain's CDR3 is CSVEDWAREQYF. CDR3 coding DNA: TGCAGCGTTGAAGATTGGGCACGTGAGCAGTACTTC.

The genes are TRBV4-1 and TRBJ2-1; 8 bases align to TRBD2. The CDR3 length is 17 residues. The V gene end was trimmed by 1 base and the J gene end by 3 bases; junction bases not matched to a gene: 8. The germline V gene has CDR1 MGHRA and CDR2 YSYEKL. CDR3 in DNA: TGCGCCAGCAGCCAAGTTCGACGGGGGGGCCGCTACAATGAGCAGTTCTTC. It encodes CASSQVRRGGRYNEQFF.

Notes on this clonotype: The junction differs from germline at one of its ends, possibly a read error. V is TRBV7-6 and J is TRBJ1-4; D unclear. Germline CDR1 and CDR2: SGHVS and FNYEAQ. CDR3 size: 15 residues. The CDR3 sequence: CTSSRVFTTNEKLFF. Here the CDR3 DNA reads TGTACCAGCAGTCGAGTTTTTACAACTAATGAAAAACTGTTTTTT.

As concerns this clonotype: A much larger clonotype is one base distant, so this may be a read error. DNA for the CDR3: TGCGCCAGCAGCAGGGGACTAGCGGGTGATTACAATGAGCAGTTCTTC. Encoded protein: CASSRGLAGDYNEQFF. The rearrangement links TRBV5-1 to TRBJ2-1; 12 bases align to TRBD2. V shed 4 bases, J shed 4 bases, and the junction held 6 bases outside the gene matches. Germline V gene lookup returns CDR1 SGHRS and CDR2 YFSETQ. This CDR3 is 16 amino acids long.

V usage is TRBV30 and J usage is TRBJ2-1; 10 nucleotides agree with TRBD2. Germline V gene data show CDR1 as GTSNPN and CDR2 as SVGIG (reference sequence). Trimming took 4 bases from V and 2 from J; bases not matched to a gene: 5. The CDR3 sequence is 15 residues long. Written as DNA, the CDR3 is TGTGCCTGGACTCAAGCGGGGGGGCCCTACAATGAGCAGTTCTTC. Residues: CAWTQAGGPYNEQFF.

The J gene is TRBJ2-1, the V gene TRBV7-9; TRBD2 matches 8 bases. The ends lost 7 bases at V and 2 bases at J; junction bases unmatched: 10. Germline V gene sequence: CDR1 SEHNR, CDR2 FQNEAQ (reference sequence). CDR3 length: 16 residues. Here the CDR3 reads CASTAPGGVTYNEQFF. The CDR3 bases are TGTGCCAGCACCGCCCCGGGGGGGGTCACCTACAATGAGCAGTTCTTC.

J is TRBJ1-1 and V is TRBV20-1; D remains unclear. The germline V gene encodes CDR1 DFQATT and CDR2 SNEGSKA (reference sequence). V was shortened by 1 base and J by 2 bases, with 8 bases between the two germline ends. The CDR3 covers 13 residues. CDR3 DNA: TGCAGTGCTAGAGCCCATACTAACACTGAAGCTTTCTTT. Its protein is CSARAHTNTEAFF.

In the case of this clonotype: The junction shows a germline mismatch at one end, possibly a read error. The chain is built from TRBV10-3 and TRBJ2-4, with TRBD1 identical over 11 bases. CDR3 size: 19 residues. The germline V gene has CDR1 ENHRY and CDR2 SYGVKD. CDR3 region: CAISGNRDRGRLAKNTQYF. CDR3 DNA sequence: TGTGCCATCAGTGGCAACCGGGACAGGGGGAGACTAGCCAAAAACACTCAGTACTTC.

V usage is TRBV3-1 and J usage is TRBJ1-2, with 9 bases that match TRBD1. The V segment lost 4 bases and the J segment 6 bases; nucleotides outside the gene matches: 9. The CDR3 extends over 15 amino acids. CDR1 LGHDT and CDR2 YNNKEL come from the germline V gene (reference sequence). In nucleotides, the CDR3 is TGTGCCAGCAGCCGAGGACAGGGGATGAGTGATGGCTACACCTTC. Translation gives CASSRGQGMSDGYTF.